Each of the 32 T cell receptor beta chains below was sequenced from the same sample in a study of blood T cell repertoires in COVID-19 (TCRdb year 2020). Library preparation used the immunoSEQ multiplex PCR assay. TCRdb holds this immuneACCESS table with in-frame rearrangements only. Some clones are missing; in checked studies, unresolved V genes explain under half, and the rest has no known cause. Counted in this sample were around 230,000 clones; about nine tenths of them appeared once. The top ten clonotypes cover about 4% of the sample. Sequenced input: PBMCs or T cells enriched from blood (not recorded which). All receptors derive from a woman between 35 and 50 years old with acute COVID-19.

The genes are TRBV5-1 and TRBJ1-1, with D hard to call. The V gene's germline CDR1 is SGHRS and CDR2 YFSETQ. Trimming removed 0 bases from V and 3 bases from J, with 18 bases in between. The CDR3 runs 17 residues. Here the CDR3 reads CASSLGPVEARDTEAFF. The CDR3 nucleotides are TGCGCCAGCAGCTTGGGACCGGTGGAGGCCCGGGACACTGAAGCTTTCTTT.

The chain joins TRBV6-5 to TRBJ2-3; 8 bases align to TRBD1. CDR3 size: 14 residues. Germline V gene lookup returns CDR1 MNHEY and CDR2 SVGAGI. V was pared by 11 bases and J by 4 bases, with 11 bases of the junction left unmatched. CDR3 loop: CACRDRGQSDTQYF. The CDR3 DNA reads as TGTGCCTGTAGAGACAGGGGACAGTCAGATACGCAGTATTTT.

The chain couples TRBV11-2 to TRBJ2-3; D possibly corresponds to TRBD2 (5 bases). Germline V gene sequence: CDR1 SGHAT, CDR2 FQNNGV. Trimming stripped 0 bases from V and 2 bases from J, with 6 bases between. CDR3 length: 14 amino acids. The CDR3 bases are TGTGCCAGCAGCTTAGAGGGAGTCACAGATACGCAGTATTTT. Translating gives CASSLEGVTDTQYF.

In this sample, this clone turned up once. V and J are TRBV5-1 and TRBJ2-2; 13 bases line up with TRBD2. The V and J ends lost 4 bases and 0 bases, in that order; junction bases with no gene match: 6. The CDR3 is made up of 18 amino acids. Germline-derived CDR1 and CDR2 are SGHRS and YFSETQ. As DNA, the CDR3 is TGCGCCAGCAGCCATCGGACTAGCGGGGGATCGAACACCGGGGAGCTGTTTTTT. Amino acid sequence: CASSHRTSGGSNTGELFF.

Remarks on this clone: A much larger clone lies one base from this, so it may be a read error. The rearrangement joins TRBV5-6 to TRBJ1-1; 8 bases are shared with TRBD1. Losses at the gene ends were 1 base for V and 4 bases for J; bases not matched to a gene: 0. CDR1 is SGHDT, CDR2 YYEEEE, per germline. The CDR3 covers 13 residues. CDR3 loop: CASSLTGGTEAFF. The CDR3 region has the DNA TGTGCCAGCAGCTTGACAGGGGGCACTGAAGCTTTCTTT. The variable domain in full, with the rest retrieved from reference TRBV5-6 and TRBJ1-1, is DAGVTQSPTHLIKTRGQQVTLRCSPKSGHDTVSWYQQALGQGPQFIFQYYEEEERQRGNFPDRFSGHQFPNYSSELNVNALLLGDSALYLCASSLTGGTEAFFGQGTRLTVV.

V gene TRBV5-4 combines with J gene TRBJ1-2; 9 positions match TRBD1. Looked up from germline, CDR1 is SGHNT and CDR2 is YYREEE (reference sequence). This CDR3 comprises 15 residues. V was pared by 4 bases and J by 9 bases, with 13 bases of the junction left unmatched. The CDR3 region is CASSGWTGAGNSYTF. The CDR3 DNA reads as TGTGCCAGCAGCGGCTGGACAGGGGCAGGTAATAGCTACACCTTC.

V and J are TRBV21-1 and TRBJ2-5; TRBD2, as called in the table, went unchecked against the DNA. TRBV21-1 is termed a pseudogene. CDR3 size: 14 residues. The chain's CDR3 is CASSASGGAQTQYF. The CDR3 region has the DNA TGTGCCAGCAGCGCCAGCGGGGGGGCTCAGACCCAGTACTTC.

V is TRBV30 and J is TRBJ1-1; D is perhaps TRBD1 (5 bases). The germline gives CDR1 GTSNPN, CDR2 SVGIG (reference sequence). The CDR3 extends over 13 amino acids. Trimming took off 3 bases at V and 2 bases at J, with 10 bases between the two ends. The chain's CDR3 is CAWRVGGNTEAFF. The CDR3 nucleotides are TGTGCCTGGAGGGTGGGGGGTAACACTGAAGCTTTCTTT. Supplemented by reference TRBV30 and TRBJ1-1, the full variable domain reads SQTIHQWPATLVQPVGSPLSLECTVEGTSNPNLYWYRQAAGRGLQLLFYSVGIGQISSEVPQNLSASRPQDRQFILSSKKLLLSDSGFYLCAWRVGGNTEAFFGQGTRLTVV.

The genes are TRBV9 and TRBJ1-5; 7 bases line up with TRBD1. The CDR3 has 14 amino acids. Trimming at V came to 3 bases and at J to 7 bases, leaving 7 bases not matched to a gene. Germline assignment: CDR1 SGDLS and CDR2 YYNGEE. CDR3 DNA sequence: TGTGCCAGCAGCGGGGGACAGAAAGTACAGCCCCAGCATTTT. Residues: CASSGGQKVQPQHF.

This chain joins TRBV3-1 (or the pseudogene TRBV3-2) and TRBJ1-1; 7 bases are a match to TRBD1. The CDR3 has 15 residues. In germline, CDR1 is LGHDT, CDR2 YNNKEL (reference sequence). V trimming: 1 base; J trimming: 4 bases; junction bases outside the gene matches: 6. The CDR3 DNA follows: TGTGCCAGCAGCCAAGTCTGGTCAGGGGGCACTGAAGCTTTCTTT. It codes for CASSQVWSGGTEAFF.

The chain joins TRBV2 to TRBJ1-4; D might be TRBD1 (5 bases). V was shortened by 0 bases and J by 8 bases, with 19 bases between the two germline ends. Germline CDR1 and CDR2: SNHLY and FYNNEI. The CDR3 consists of 17 residues. CDR3 nucleotides: TGTGCCAGCAGTGAAGCGCCAGGGTCGTTGGTATACGAAAAACTGTTTTTT. This codes for CASSEAPGSLVYEKLFF.

In this sample, this clone turned up a few times. The V gene is TRBV18, the J gene TRBJ1-1; tentative D call: TRBD1 (6 bases). V lost 8 bases to trimming and J lost 4 bases, with 17 bases between them. This CDR3 region has 14 residues. The germline CDR1 and CDR2 sequences are KGHSH and LQKENI. As DNA, the CDR3 is TGTGCCAGCAGAAAAACGGAACAGGGCACTGAAGCTTTCTTT. It translates to CASRKTEQGTEAFF.

Remarks on this clone: The junction does not match germline at one end; this may be a read error. This sequence joins TRBV7-7 and TRBJ2-5; 7 bases align to TRBD1. Germline V gene lookup returns CDR1 SSHAT and CDR2 FNYEAQ (reference sequence). The CDR3 loop spans 14 amino acids. Here the CDR3 DNA reads TGTGCTAGCAGCCAACCGACAGGGAGAGAGACCCAGTACTTC. This codes for CASSQPTGRETQYF.

The CDR3: CASSDGYGYTF. In nucleotides, the CDR3 is TGTGCCAGCAGTGACGGTTATGGCTACACCTTC. The chain joins TRBV25-1 to TRBJ1-2; D gene uncertain. The CDR3 contains 11 residues. The germline V and J ends were trimmed by 3 bases and 5 bases, with 4 bases remaining between them. The V gene's germline CDR1 is MGHDK and CDR2 SYGVNS.

The rearrangement joins TRBV30 to TRBJ1-2; D uncertain. The germline V gene has CDR1 GTSNPN and CDR2 SVGIG (reference sequence). The CDR3 runs to 13 residues. Trimming cost V 6 bases and J 0 bases, with 11 bases left between them. This CDR3 is CACRLPPNYGYTF. CDR3 nucleotides: TGTGCCTGCAGACTACCTCCTAACTATGGCTACACCTTC.

The gene calls are TRBV19 and TRBJ1-4, with a weak D call TRBD1 (5 bases). This CDR3 is built from 14 residues. Trimming shortened V by 4 bases and J by 8 bases, and 14 bases separated the two germline ends. Germline values: CDR1 LNHDA, CDR2 SQIVND (reference sequence). The CDR3 region is CASSTEGWGEKLFF. CDR3 nucleotides: TGTGCCAGTAGTACGGAGGGATGGGGCGAAAAACTGTTTTTT.

J is TRBJ1-1 and V is TRBV19, with 7 bases matching TRBD1. CDR1 and CDR2 from the germline V gene are LNHDA and SQIVND (reference sequence). The CDR3 spans 16 residues. The V and J ends lost 5 bases and 0 bases, in that order; junction bases with no gene match: 9. CDR3 DNA: TGTGCCAGTAGTCGGTCAGGGGGTGCCATGAACACTGAAGCTTTCTTT. Encoded protein: CASSRSGGAMNTEAFF.

This clone was seen a handful of times. The V call is TRBV19, the J call TRBJ1-3; D gene ambiguous. The CDR3 extends over 14 amino acids. Germline V CDR1 and CDR2: LNHDA, SQIVND (reference sequence). Deletions cut 3 bases from V and 2 bases from J, with 8 bases between. The CDR3 DNA follows: TGTGCCAGTAGTATCGGCAGCGCTGGAAACACCATATATTTT. Translation gives CASSIGSAGNTIYF.

This clone was detected once. The CDR3 DNA is TGCGCCAGCAGCGTACAGCCGGGACACCAAGGCGGCGGCTACACCTTC. It specifies CASSVQPGHQGGGYTF. This chain joins TRBV5-1 and TRBJ1-2, with a tentative D call TRBD1 (6 bases). Germline CDR1 and CDR2: SGHRS and YFSETQ. Trimming cost V 4 bases and J 8 bases, with 24 bases left between them. The CDR3 contains 16 residues.

This clone occurred once. CDR3 in amino acids: CASSSEVGRVTEAFF. In DNA form, the CDR3 reads TGTGCCAGCAGTAGCGAGGTGGGGAGGGTTACTGAAGCTTTCTTT. The chain employs TRBV27 and TRBJ1-1; D is uncertain. The CDR3 runs 15 residues. Germline-derived CDR1 and CDR2 are MNHEY and SMNVEV (reference sequence). V lost 5 bases and J lost 5, with 18 bases in between.

This clone was observed a few times. The chain's CDR3 is CASSVDPGERAFF. CDR3 nucleotides: TGTGCCAGCAGCGTAGATCCGGGAGAGAGAGCTTTCTTT. V usage is TRBV9 and J usage is TRBJ1-1; no reliable D call. CDR1 and CDR2 from the germline V gene are SGDLS and YYNGEE. V lost 0 bases, J lost 10 bases, and 13 bases lay in between. The CDR3 contains 13 residues.

This clone was recorded a few times. The CDR3 coding sequence is TGCAGCGTTTGGACAGGAGTTTATGGCTACACCTTC. It translates to CSVWTGVYGYTF. This sequence joins TRBV29-1 and TRBJ1-2; 7 positions match TRBD1. This CDR3 is built from 12 residues. Trimming cost V 5 bases and J 5 bases; bases outside gene matches: 5. Germline CDR1 reads SQVTM; CDR2 reads ANQGSEA.

This clone was seen more than once but under ten times. The gene calls are TRBV9 and TRBJ2-1; 9 nucleotides line up with TRBD1. Looked up from germline, CDR1 is SGDLS and CDR2 is YYNGEE. J was trimmed by 8 bases and V by 4 bases; bases with no gene match: 10. This CDR3 is built from 15 residues. The DNA for the CDR3 is TGTGCCAGCAGCCCCTCCGGGACAGGGATGGATGAGCAGTTCTTC. Translation gives CASSPSGTGMDEQFF.

This clone was observed once. The chain employs TRBV2 and TRBJ2-7; 9 bases line up with TRBD1. The CDR3 is 14 amino acids. Per germline, CDR1 SNHLY and CDR2 FYNNEI. V was clipped by 5 bases and J by 5 bases; unmatched bases: 7. The CDR3, as DNA: TGTGCCAGCAGTCGCAACAGGGGGCAAGACGAGCAGTACGTC. Amino acids: CASSRNRGQDEQYV.

CDR3 sequence reads: CASSALDSTGNTIYF. The CDR3 DNA is TGTGCCAGCAGCGCATTGGACAGCACTGGAAACACCATATATTTT. The chain combines TRBV9 with TRBJ1-3; a weak D match, TRBD1 (6 bases). Germline V gene sequence: CDR1 SGDLS, CDR2 YYNGEE. The CDR3 is made up of 15 amino acids. Trimming stripped 3 bases from V and 2 bases from J, with 12 bases between.

CDR3 nucleotides: TGTGCCAGCAGCGCGTTGGACAGCTCCTACGAGCAGTACTTC. Translating it yields CASSALDSSYEQYF. V usage is TRBV7-9 and J usage is TRBJ2-7; D may be TRBD1 (6 bases). The CDR3 is made up of 14 amino acids. Germline V gives CDR1 SEHNR, CDR2 FQNEAQ (reference sequence). Trimming left V 5 bases short and J 0 bases short, with 11 bases between.

The chain recombines TRBV18 with TRBJ1-1; TRBD1 is a possible D gene (6 bases). The CDR3 runs 14 residues. V was shortened by 3 bases and J by 6 bases, with 14 bases between the two germline ends. CDR1 and CDR2 (germline): KGHSH, LQKENI. CDR3 DNA: TGTGCCAGCTCACCTGCGACAGGAGGAGCTGAAGCTTTCTTT. It translates to CASSPATGGAEAFF.

The chain employs TRBV7-9 and TRBJ1-1; 10 positions match TRBD1. The J segment lost 5 bases and the V segment lost 5 bases, leaving 2 bases of the junction unmatched. This CDR3 spans 13 amino acids. Germline assignment: CDR1 SEHNR and CDR2 FQNEAQ (reference sequence). CDR3 region: CASSQDRGTEAFF. DNA of the CDR3: TGTGCCAGCAGCCAGGACAGGGGGACTGAAGCTTTCTTT.

This clone was seen just once. The CDR3 protein is CASNPRGGQPVNTEAFF. The CDR3 DNA follows: TGTGCCAGCAACCCTAGGGGAGGACAACCCGTGAACACTGAAGCTTTCTTT. The gene calls are TRBV27 and TRBJ1-1; D perhaps matches TRBD1 (5 bases). The CDR3 contains 17 residues. Trimming removed 7 bases at V and 0 bases at J, with 21 bases between. Looked up from germline, CDR1 is MNHEY and CDR2 is SMNVEV (reference sequence).

The chain combines TRBV13 with TRBJ1-1; no firm D call. The CDR3 length is 12 residues. V shed 5 bases and J shed 10 bases, with 14 bases lying between them. From germline, CDR1 is PRHDT and CDR2 FYEKMQ (reference sequence). The CDR3 is CASSGNSQAAFF. The CDR3 nucleotides read TGTGCCAGCAGCGGTAATTCTCAAGCAGCTTTCTTT.

CDR3 DNA: TGTGCCAGCAGTCCACTCTTGGACGGACTTAAGTACTTC. Translation gives CASSPLLDGLKYF. The gene calls are TRBV12-3 or TRBV12-4 and TRBJ2-7, with D maybe TRBD2 (5 bases). Trimming removed 5 bases at V and 11 bases at J, with 19 bases between. This CDR3 contains 13 residues.

The rearrangement joins TRBV5-4 to TRBJ1-1; a weak D match, TRBD1 (6 bases). The V and J ends lost 0 bases and 4 bases respectively, with 13 bases between them. This CDR3 region has 15 residues. Germline values: CDR1 SGHNT, CDR2 YYREEE (reference sequence). CDR3 residues: CASSLDGGPGTEAFF. CDR3 in DNA: TGTGCCAGCAGCTTGGACGGGGGGCCAGGCACTGAAGCTTTCTTT.